The source of this T cell receptor (beta chain) is a study of blood T cell repertoires in COVID-19. About the research overall: PBMCs, B-cell-depleted T cells, or T cells provided the cDNA or gDNA that made up the material.

Original data processing: Amplification from reference gene primers served as the basis for estimated nucleated cell counts. Libraries were prepared by immunoSEQ multiplex PCR; TCRdb keeps only in-frame clonotypes and omits some of them. Clonal size and the V and J genes are those of that table, whereas D and trimming came from the DNA. Of over 250,000 clones in the sample, approximately 91% are singletons; the top ten hold around 2.5%. CDR1 is LGHDT and CDR2 is YNNKEL in the germline V gene (reference sequence). The CDR3 spans 14 residues. Trimming cost V 6 bases and J 2 bases, with 12 bases left between them. Seattle cases were enrolled at active infection and followed longitudinally.

The sequence derives from a person aged 18 to 29 with COVID-19, enrolled during active disease. The chain uses TRBV3-1 (or the pseudogene TRBV3-2) and TRBJ2-3; TRBD2 is a possible D gene (5 bases). The source material was peripheral blood. In DNA, the CDR3 is TGTGCCAGCAGAAACAGCGGATACACAGATACGCAGTATTTT. Translating it yields CASRNSGYTDTQYF.